Shown below are 25 T cell receptor beta chains from a single sample sequenced in a study of CD8 T cells in ankylosing spondylitis. The study, taken as a whole, reports: Blood of patients with ankylosing spondylitis appeared to be characterized by a TCR beta motif of several highly homologous variants.

Using its own MiXCR run on the 5' RACE reads, TCRdb lists one record per CDR3 protein. The sample shows fewer than 650,000 distinct CDR3 sequences, about 13% of them seen only once. For these receptors, no antigen is known. The sample comprised blood, either unsorted or a sorted T cell fraction (not recorded which). The source of these receptors is a male donor with ankylosing spondylitis.

This clonotype was seen more than once but under ten times. This chain uses TRBV5-1 with TRBJ2-7, with TRBD1 matching 11 bases. V lost 4 bases to trimming and J lost 2 bases; unmatched junction nucleotides: 5. The CDR3 has 15 amino acids. CDR1 SGHRS and CDR2 YFSETQ come from the germline V gene. Written as DNA, the CDR3 is TGCGCCAGCAGCAGGGGGACAGGGGGAGCCTACGAGCAGTACTTC. Translation: CASSRGTGGAYEQYF.

This rearrangement joins TRBV27 to TRBJ1-2; D is perhaps TRBD1 (5 bases). There are 15 residues in the CDR3. The V end lost 2 bases, the J end lost 7 bases, and 17 bases lay between the germline ends. Germline V gene sequence: CDR1 MNHEY, CDR2 SMNVEV (reference sequence). CDR3 nucleotides: TGTGCCAGCAGTTTACAGAACCAGGGAATTCGTGGCTACACCTTC. This gives the protein CASSLQNQGIRGYTF.

In its sample, this clonotype was seen a few times. V usage is TRBV5-1 and J usage is TRBJ2-5; D may be TRBD2 (5 bases). The germline V gene has CDR1 SGHRS and CDR2 YFSETQ. The CDR3 spans 17 residues. Trimming stripped 1 base from V and 1 base from J, with 17 bases between. In DNA, the CDR3 is TGCGCCAGCAGCTTGTTTTCTTCGGCCGGACTCCAAGAGACCCAGTACTTC. Protein sequence: CASSLFSSAGLQETQYF.

The genes are TRBV2 and TRBJ2-7; 13 bases line up with TRBD2. Germline V CDR1 and CDR2: SNHLY, FYNNEI. J was trimmed by 7 bases and V by 9 bases; bases with no gene match: 6. The CDR3 is made up of 13 amino acids. Written as DNA, the CDR3 is TGTGCCAGTGGACTAGCGGGAGTGAGGGAGCAGTACTTC. Translated, it gives CASGLAGVREQYF. Full variable domain (outside the CDR3, taken from reference TRBV2 and TRBJ2-7): EPEVTQTPSHQVTQMGQEVILRCVPISNHLYFYWYRQILGQKVEFLVSFYNNEISEKSEIFDDQFSVERPDGSNFTLKIRSTKLEDSAMYFCASGLAGVREQYFGPGTRLTVT.

This clonotype was counted many times. The V call is TRBV12-3 or TRBV12-4, the J call TRBJ2-3; perhaps TRBD2 as D (5 bases). This CDR3 is 12 amino acids long. Trimming took off 6 bases at V and 4 bases at J, with 8 bases between the two ends. The CDR3 nucleotides are TGTGCCAGCAGACTGGAGGCAGATACGCAGTATTTT. This translates into CASRLEADTQYF.

Ten or more counts support this clonotype. V gene TRBV12-3 or TRBV12-4 combines with J gene TRBJ2-2; D possibly matches TRBD1 or TRBD2 (6 bases each). V gave up 8 bases and J gave up 6 bases, with 19 bases separating them. The CDR3 runs to 15 residues. CDR3: CASLVRERTAGELFF. In DNA, the CDR3 is TGTGCCAGCCTGGTGCGGGAACGGACAGCCGGGGAGCTGTTTTTT.

The chain combines TRBV20-1 with TRBJ2-7; D might be TRBD1 or TRBD2, each matching 6 bases. V was trimmed by 5 bases and J by 7 bases, leaving 21 bases between them. The germline V gene encodes CDR1 DFQATT and CDR2 SNEGSKA (reference sequence). The CDR3 is 14 residues long. The CDR3 is CSAQGPGDGREQYV. In DNA, the CDR3 is TGCAGTGCTCAGGGGCCAGGGGATGGGAGGGAGCAGTACGTC.

This rearrangement joins TRBV7-9 to TRBJ2-7, with 9 positions matching TRBD2. The CDR3 sequence is 15 residues long. Per the germline V gene, CDR1 is SEHNR and CDR2 is FQNEAQ (reference sequence). V lost 5 bases to trimming and J lost 3 bases; unmatched junction nucleotides: 8. DNA of the CDR3: TGTGCCAGCAGCCCATTGAAGCGGGAGGACTACGAGCAGTACTTC. Its protein is CASSPLKREDYEQYF.

This clonotype occurred a few times. The gene calls are TRBV6-1 and TRBJ1-5; TRBD1 is a possible D gene (6 bases). CDR3 length: 14 residues. Germline assignment: CDR1 MNHNS and CDR2 SASEGT. V was cut by 6 bases and J by 6 bases, with 15 bases left in between. CDR3 in amino acids: CASRPTGSGQPQHF. The CDR3 DNA follows: TGTGCCAGCAGACCTACAGGGTCTGGTCAGCCCCAGCATTTT.

This clonotype was found a few times. This chain connects TRBV15 to TRBJ2-2, with no clear D. Between the trimmed V and J ends, which lost 3 bases and 4 bases, there was a span of 15 bases. The germline V gene has CDR1 LNHNV and CDR2 YYDKDF (reference sequence). The length of the CDR3 is 16 residues. Here the CDR3 DNA reads TGTGCCACCAGCAGGGGGATTTCGACTGCCACCGGGGAGCTGTTTTTT. Its protein product is CATSRGISTATGELFF.

This clonotype was counted at least ten times. The chain combines TRBV5-1 with TRBJ2-7; TRBD2 might be the D (5 bases). CDR3 size: 11 residues. Germline V lookup: CDR1 SGHRS, CDR2 YFSETQ. With 7 bases removed from V and 4 bases from J, the gap between germline ends came to 9 bases. This CDR3 is CASGRRYEQYV. The CDR3 nucleotides read TGCGCCAGCGGGAGAAGGTACGAGCAGTACGTC.

This clonotype was counted many times. The chain has TRBV20-1 and TRBJ1-5, with a weak D call TRBD1 (5 bases). Germline V gene lookup returns CDR1 DFQATT and CDR2 SNEGSKA (reference sequence). CDR3 length: 13 amino acids. V lost 3 bases to trimming and J lost 3 bases, with 9 bases between them. Here the CDR3 DNA reads TGCAGTGCTAGGGGCAGGGCCAATCAGCCCCAGCATTTT. Protein product: CSARGRANQPQHF.

This clonotype has more than one count but fewer than ten. The CDR3 coding sequence is TGTGCCAGCAGCGTTGGACAGGGAGAGCCCTATGGCTACACCTTC. Its translation is CASSVGQGEPYGYTF. V gene TRBV9 combines with J gene TRBJ1-2; 8 positions agree with TRBD1. V lost 2 bases, J lost 4 bases, and 7 bases stayed unmatched. The CDR3 runs to 15 residues. In germline, CDR1 is SGDLS, CDR2 YYNGEE.

This clonotype appeared many times. The CDR3: CASSLDINQPQHF. The CDR3 DNA sequence: TGCGCCAGCAGCTTGGACATTAATCAGCCCCAGCATTTT. This chain connects TRBV5-1 to TRBJ1-5; D unresolved. The length of the CDR3 is 13 residues. Germline V gene data show CDR1 as SGHRS and CDR2 as YFSETQ. V dropped 0 bases and J dropped 4 bases, with 5 bases sitting between them.

This chain uses TRBV6-1 with TRBJ1-4; TRBD1 matches 7 bases. From germline, CDR1 is MNHNS and CDR2 SASEGT. Losses at the gene ends were 7 bases for V and 7 bases for J; bases not matched to a gene: 15. The CDR3 runs to 16 residues. In nucleotides, the CDR3 is TGTGCCAGCATCCAATTAGGGACAGTCAGTAGTGAAAAACTGTTTTTT. This translates into CASIQLGTVSSEKLFF.

The chain combines TRBV5-1 with TRBJ2-1, with 9 bases fitting TRBD2. CDR1 is SGHRS and CDR2 is YFSETQ in the germline V gene. The CDR3 consists of 15 residues. The V gene end was trimmed by 5 bases and the J gene end by 6 bases; junction bases not matched to a gene: 9. The CDR3, as DNA: TGCGCCAGCAGACAGGCCGGGACTAGCATCAATGAGCAGTTCTTC. Translating it yields CASRQAGTSINEQFF.

The gene calls are TRBV6-1 and TRBJ1-5; TRBD1 might be the D (6 bases). Trimming cost V 8 bases and J 6 bases, with 17 bases left between them. The V gene's germline CDR1 is MNHNS and CDR2 SASEGT. CDR3 length: 14 amino acids. The CDR3 nucleotides are TGTGCCAGCCGGACAGAAACGGGCTTTCAGCCCCAGCATTTT. Protein sequence: CASRTETGFQPQHF.

Worth noting for this clonotype: A clone one base away is much larger, so this may be a read error. The rearrangement links TRBV7-9 to TRBJ2-3; D perhaps matches TRBD2 (6 bases). Trimming removed 1 base from V and 4 bases from J, with 9 bases in between. The CDR3 extends over 14 amino acids. Germline V gives CDR1 SEHNR, CDR2 FQNEAQ (reference sequence). The CDR3 DNA reads TGTGCCAGCAGCTTAGGTTCTAGCGCAGATACGCAGTATTTT. Translated, it gives CASSLGSSADTQYF.

The chain has TRBV5-5 and TRBJ1-1; D unresolved. CDR3 length: 15 residues. CDR1 and CDR2 from the germline V gene are SGHKS and YYEKEE (reference sequence). The V end lost 0 bases, the J end lost 1 base, and 10 bases lay between the germline ends. Written as DNA, the CDR3 is TGTGCCAGCAGCTTGGTGGGCAGGAGGAACACTGAAGCTTTCTTT. Its translation: CASSLVGRRNTEAFF.

The rearrangement links TRBV3-1 to TRBJ1-6, with D uncertain. Germline CDR1 is LGHDT and CDR2 is YNNKEL (reference sequence). Deletions cut 1 base from V and 7 bases from J, with 8 bases between. The CDR3 is 14 amino acids. CDR3 DNA sequence: TGTGCCAGCAGCCAAGGGACGGCGAATTCACCCCTCCACTTT. Translation: CASSQGTANSPLHF.

V and J are TRBV5-4 and TRBJ2-3; 7 nucleotides agree with TRBD2. The CDR3 runs 16 residues. V shed 3 bases, J shed 0 bases, and the junction held 7 bases outside the gene matches. The V gene's germline CDR1 is SGHNT and CDR2 YYREEE (reference sequence). CDR3 amino acids: CASSSPSGPSTDTQYF. In DNA, the CDR3 is TGTGCCAGCAGCTCCCCTAGCGGTCCCAGCACAGATACGCAGTATTTT. The entire variable domain, with the rest obtained from reference TRBV5-4 and TRBJ2-3, is as follows: ETGVTQSPTHLIKTRGQQVTLRCSSQSGHNTVSWYQQALGQGPQFIFQYYREEENGRGNFPPRFSGLQFPNYSSELNVNALELDDSALYLCASSSPSGPSTDTQYFGPGTRLTVL.

This clonotype was observed a handful of times. The CDR3 DNA sequence: TGTGCCAGCAGCGTAGCGAGCGGCAGTTCTTTCTATGGCTACACCTTC. Translated: CASSVASGSSFYGYTF. The rearrangement uses TRBV9 and TRBJ1-2; D not certain. CDR1 is SGDLS, CDR2 YYNGEE, per germline. This CDR3 has 16 amino acids. V dropped 0 bases and J dropped 4 bases, with 16 bases sitting between them.

This clonotype is a singleton in its sample. The chain recombines TRBV2 with TRBJ2-3; 9 bases agree with TRBD2. Trimming at V came to 6 bases and at J to 4 bases, leaving 5 bases not matched to a gene. Germline CDR1 SNHLY, CDR2 FYNNEI. The CDR3 consists of 14 residues. The CDR3 is CASRVAGAPDTQYF. CDR3 in DNA: TGTGCCAGCAGAGTAGCGGGGGCCCCAGATACGCAGTATTTT. Looking up the rest from reference TRBV2 and TRBJ2-3 gives the full variable domain: EPEVTQTPSHQVTQMGQEVILRCVPISNHLYFYWYRQILGQKVEFLVSFYNNEISEKSEIFDDQFSVERPDGSNFTLKIRSTKLEDSAMYFCASRVAGAPDTQYFGPGTRLTVL.

This clonotype came up many times. The chain is built from TRBV5-1 and TRBJ2-5; D is possibly TRBD1 (6 bases). The CDR3 consists of 14 residues. V lost 7 bases and J 5 bases, leaving 18 bases between the germline ends. Looked up from germline, CDR1 is SGHRS and CDR2 is YFSETQ. The CDR3 sequence is CASGSAGAEETQYF. Here the CDR3 DNA reads TGCGCCAGCGGATCAGCAGGGGCGGAGGAGACCCAGTACTTC.

This clonotype was found a few times. The chain recombines TRBV19 with TRBJ2-5, with D uncertain. In germline, CDR1 is LNHDA, CDR2 SQIVND (reference sequence). The CDR3 loop spans 13 amino acids. The V and J ends lost 4 bases and 5 bases respectively, with 11 bases between them. The CDR3 loop reads CASSKYIRETQYF. As DNA, the CDR3 is TGTGCCAGTAGTAAATACATCCGGGAGACCCAGTACTTC.